The clone carrying this T cell receptor beta chain was recorded many times. It was RNA transcripts that yielded the amplified TCR beta CDR3 regions. The TCR CDR3 was amplified in a first-round RT-PCR using the HTBI primer set. One entry per CDR3 protein results from TCRdb running MiXCR on the multiplex PCR reads. Counted here are a few hundred thousand distinct CDR3 sequences, roughly a fifth occurring once; the ten biggest clones make up less than 45%. The J segment lost 10 bases and the V segment lost 3 bases, leaving 22 bases of the junction unmatched. The CDR3 consists of 19 residues. Germline V lookup: CDR1 MDHEN, CDR2 SYDVKM. These data belong to a study of T cells in Graves' hyperthyroidism and ophthalmopathy. Patients with uncontrolled infections, other autoimmune diseases, pregnancy or lactation were excluded.

V and J are TRBV28 and TRBJ2-1; TRBD2 agrees at 9 bases. This receptor was identified in a middle-aged man with Graves' ophthalmopathy. Sequencing was done on a sample of blood. This CDR3 is CASSFRSGRMKGGLREQFF. CDR3 coding DNA: TGTGCCAGCAGTTTTAGGAGCGGGAGGATGAAAGGGGGCTTGCGAGAGCAGTTCTTC. The variable domain in full, with the rest retrieved from reference TRBV28 and TRBJ2-1, is DVKVTQSSRYLVKRTGEKVFLECVQDMDHENMFWYRQDPGLGLRLIYFSYDVKMKEKGDIPEGYSVSREKKERFSLILESASTNQTSMYLCASSFRSGRMKGGLREQFFGPGTRLTVL.